This TCR beta chain was documented in a study of T-cell memory formation after mild COVID-19. MiXCR, run by TCRdb on the 5' RACE reads, gives a single entry per CDR3 protein. The data contain 350,000 to 450,000 distinct CDR3 sequences, roughly a quarter of them singletons. The CDR3 contains 15 residues. Trimming removed 6 bases from V and 5 bases from J; junction bases left unmatched: 7. The germline CDR1 and CDR2 sequences are MNHEY and SVGAGI. The chain recombines TRBV6-5 with TRBJ2-2; TRBD1 aligns across 9 bases. The receptor was derived from an adult woman who had mild COVID-19 (a few samples of this study predate the infection). Cell type and time point are not known. Sequencing was performed on PBMCs or a T cell subset sorted from them (not recorded which). The CDR3 spells CASSSDRGLTGELFF. The DNA for the CDR3 is TGTGCCAGCAGCTCCGACAGGGGGTTAACCGGGGAGCTGTTTTTT.